These 27 T cell receptor beta chains share one sample of origin, sequenced in a study of T-cell memory formation after mild COVID-19 (dated by TCRdb to the early 2020s). The library was obtained by 5' RACE. The sequencing machine was an Illumina NovaSeq 6000. TCRdb itself trimmed the public reads at Q25 with fastp, ran MiXCR and retained productive beta chains. Rows with a matching CDR3 protein are joined into one entry that keeps the most common DNA and genes. The sample yields 450,000 or so distinct CDR3 sequences; around 18% were counted once. More than 8% of the sample is taken by the ten largest. The sample comprised PBMCs or a T cell subset sorted from them (not recorded which). These receptors came from an adult woman who had mild COVID-19 (a few samples of this study predate the infection). The sample titles of this study are shuffled in the database, so cell type and time point are left out; the donor was told from shared clones.

The V and J genes are TRBV24-1 and TRBJ1-1; D gene uncertain. Per germline, CDR1 KGHDR and CDR2 SFDVKD. The CDR3 consists of 13 residues. Trimming left V 3 bases short and J 6 bases short, with 10 bases between. DNA of the CDR3: TGTGCCACCAGTGATGAATCCGGGGCTGAAGCTTTCTTT. It encodes CATSDESGAEAFF.

The rearrangement uses TRBV24-1 and TRBJ1-2; TRBD1 might be the D (6 bases). The V gene lost 10 bases and the J gene lost 5 bases, with 19 bases spanning the gap. This CDR3 is built from 14 residues. Per the germline V gene, CDR1 is KGHDR and CDR2 is SFDVKD. CDR3 region: CATRPGHGTYGYTF. The CDR3 nucleotides are TGTGCCACGAGGCCGGGACACGGGACGTATGGCTACACCTTC.

This chain uses TRBV4-2 with TRBJ2-3, with 8 positions matching TRBD2. The germline V gene encodes CDR1 LGHNA and CDR2 YNFKEQ. J gave up 9 bases and V 0 bases, and 11 bases lay outside the gene matches. The CDR3 sequence is 16 residues long. CDR3 DNA sequence: TGTGCCAGCAGCCAAGAAGAGCGGGGGTCCGGGGGGACGCAGTATTTT. It yields the protein CASSQEERGSGGTQYF.

This clonotype has a handful of counts. The chain recombines TRBV7-2 with TRBJ2-7; 9 bases align to TRBD1. Germline V lookup: CDR1 SGHTA, CDR2 FQGNSA. J was trimmed by 6 bases and V by 5 bases; bases with no gene match: 8. The CDR3 covers 14 residues. The CDR3 DNA follows: TGTGCCAGCAGCGCGGGACAGGGCTTGTTCGAGCAGTACTTC. It encodes CASSAGQGLFEQYF.

In its sample, this clonotype was seen a few times. The chain combines TRBV4-2 with TRBJ2-3; TRBD2 matches at 10 bases. The CDR3 is 20 amino acids. Germline CDR1 reads LGHNA; CDR2 reads YNFKEQ. The junction had 21 bases not matched to a gene; V was cut back by 4 bases and J by 5 bases. The CDR3 region is CASSLLGVILAGVGEDTQYF. In DNA form, the CDR3 reads TGTGCCAGCAGCCTCCTTGGGGTGATTCTAGCGGGAGTTGGGGAAGATACGCAGTATTTT.

This chain links TRBV12-3 or TRBV12-4 with TRBJ1-1; 7 bases are shared with TRBD1. This CDR3 has 13 residues. With 6 bases clipped from V and 4 bases from J, the junction kept 5 bases outside the gene matches. CDR3 in DNA: TGTGCCAGCAGCCCGACAGGGCCCACTGAAGCTTTCTTT. The encoded protein is CASSPTGPTEAFF.

This clonotype was counted a few times. The V and J genes are TRBV30 and TRBJ1-4, with D unclear. The V gene's germline CDR1 is GTSNPN and CDR2 SVGIG (reference sequence). This CDR3 spans 14 amino acids. Trimming took 0 bases from V and 7 from J, leaving 12 bases between them. The CDR3 sequence is CAWSVVSRREKLFF. The CDR3, as DNA: TGTGCCTGGAGTGTGGTCAGCCGACGTGAAAAACTGTTTTTT.

J is TRBJ2-7 and V is TRBV12-3 or TRBV12-4; D remains unclear. Between the trimmed V and J ends, which lost 0 bases and 4 bases, there was a span of 4 bases. The CDR3 totals 12 residues. The CDR3 DNA reads TGTGCCAGCAGTTTAGCGGTGTACGAGCAGTACTTC. The encoded protein is CASSLAVYEQYF.

CDR3 in DNA: TGCGCCAGCAGCCCGGACGGGAATAGCAATCAGCCCCAGCATTTT. Its translation is CASSPDGNSNQPQHF. The chain joins TRBV5-1 to TRBJ1-5; no reliable D call. The CDR3 consists of 15 residues. Germline CDR1 is SGHRS and CDR2 is YFSETQ. V was pared by 4 bases and J by 0 bases, with 11 bases between.

The genes are TRBV20-1 and TRBJ2-3, with 9 bases lining up with TRBD2. CDR1 is DFQATT and CDR2 is SNEGSKA in the germline V gene (reference sequence). The trim removed 0 bases at V and 4 bases at J, leaving 2 bases unmatched. The CDR3 is 14 residues long. CDR3 protein: CSARDSGGADTQYF. As DNA, the CDR3 is TGCAGTGCTAGAGATAGCGGGGGTGCAGATACGCAGTATTTT.

This chain connects TRBV6-5 to TRBJ2-1; D is undetermined. Trimming took off 2 bases at V and 1 base at J, with 12 bases between the two ends. Germline V lookup: CDR1 MNHEY, CDR2 SVGAGI. This CDR3 has 16 amino acids. The CDR3 nucleotides read TGTGCCAGCAGTTACGCCTCGGGTACGTCCTACAATGAGCAGTTCTTC. Its protein product is CASSYASGTSYNEQFF.

A few counts support this clonotype. The chain recombines TRBV24-1 with TRBJ2-3; TRBD2 matches at 8 bases. V lost 4 bases to trimming and J lost 4 bases; unmatched junction nucleotides: 9. Germline V gene lookup returns CDR1 KGHDR and CDR2 SFDVKD. The CDR3 length is 16 residues. CDR3 protein: CATSDPPAGAPDTQYF. The CDR3 nucleotides are TGTGCCACCAGTGACCCTCCAGCGGGGGCCCCAGATACGCAGTATTTT.

V usage is TRBV24-1 and J usage is TRBJ2-5, with 13 bases matching TRBD2. Unmatched junction bases numbered 8, after V lost 5 bases and J lost 0 bases. The germline gives CDR1 KGHDR, CDR2 SFDVKD. This CDR3 region has 18 residues. The CDR3 DNA sequence: TGTGCCACCAGTGCTTGGACTAGCGGGAGTTCGGACCAAGAGACCCAGTACTTC. Translated, it gives CATSAWTSGSSDQETQYF.

The V and J genes are TRBV4-1 and TRBJ2-1; 9 bases are a match to TRBD1. The CDR3 sequence is 15 residues long. V was clipped by 4 bases and J by 5 bases; unmatched bases: 6. Germline loops: CDR1 MGHRA, CDR2 YSYEKL. The CDR3 nucleotides are TGCGCCAGCAGCCCGTTGGGACAGGGCGACAATGAGCAGTTCTTC. Encoded protein: CASSPLGQGDNEQFF.

There are many counts of this clonotype. The chain recombines TRBV18 with TRBJ1-4; 10 bases fit TRBD1. The germline V gene has CDR1 KGHSH and CDR2 LQKENI. V lost 8 bases, J lost 5 bases, and 5 bases stayed unmatched. The CDR3 length is 14 residues. DNA for the CDR3: TGTGCCAGCAGTCCGGGACAGGGGAATGAAAAACTGTTTTTT. It codes for CASSPGQGNEKLFF.

This chain links TRBV4-3 with TRBJ2-3; no clear D. V dropped 0 bases and J dropped 1 base, with 8 bases sitting between them. Germline assignment: CDR1 LGHNA and CDR2 YSLEER. The CDR3 is made up of 15 amino acids. CDR3 DNA: TGCGCCAGCAGCCAAGATAGGTCGGGCACAGATACGCAGTATTTT. It yields the protein CASSQDRSGTDTQYF.

This sequence joins TRBV6-5 and TRBJ2-1; the D is unclear. CDR3 length equals 13 residues. CDR1 and CDR2 from the germline V gene are MNHEY and SVGAGI. The V end lost 0 bases, the J end lost 6 bases, and 6 bases lay between the germline ends. The CDR3 DNA sequence: TGTGCCAGCAGTTACTCAGTGTCCAATGAGCAGTTCTTC. This codes for CASSYSVSNEQFF.

The table lists this clonotype with a few counts. V usage is TRBV10-3 and J usage is TRBJ1-1, with 7 positions matching TRBD1. V shed 0 bases, J shed 2 bases, and the junction held 3 bases outside the gene matches. Germline-derived CDR1 and CDR2 are ENHRY and SYGVKD. CDR3 length: 15 residues. CDR3: CAISESGGENTEAFF. The CDR3 region has the DNA TGTGCCATCAGTGAGTCAGGGGGCGAAAACACTGAAGCTTTCTTT.

This clonotype was detected ten times or more. This chain links TRBV7-9 with TRBJ2-1, with 9 bases aligning to TRBD2. V was clipped by 1 base and J by 2 bases; unmatched bases: 0. The CDR3 runs 15 residues. Germline V gene lookup returns CDR1 SEHNR and CDR2 FQNEAQ (reference sequence). The CDR3: CASSLVAGAYNEQFF. The CDR3 DNA reads as TGTGCCAGCAGCTTAGTAGCGGGAGCCTACAATGAGCAGTTCTTC.

This chain connects TRBV19 to TRBJ1-1; D is ambiguous. Between the trimmed V and J ends, which lost 3 bases and 1 base, there was a span of 21 bases. This CDR3 is 18 amino acids long. From germline, CDR1 is LNHDA and CDR2 SQIVND (reference sequence). The CDR3 DNA reads TGTGCCAGTAGTATCCCCCCGGGCCCGGCGCCAACGAACACTGAAGCTTTCTTT. This codes for CASSIPPGPAPTNTEAFF.

In this sample, this clonotype turned up a few times. The rearrangement joins TRBV4-2 to TRBJ2-7; the match to TRBD2 covers 7 bases. The length of the CDR3 is 16 residues. Germline lookup yields CDR1 LGHNA and CDR2 YNFKEQ. Trimming cost V 1 base and J 0 bases; bases outside gene matches: 6. The DNA for the CDR3 is TGTGCCAGCAGCCAAGGTGCTAGCGGAGACTCCTACGAGCAGTACTTC. Protein product: CASSQGASGDSYEQYF.

This sequence joins TRBV6-6 and TRBJ2-3; 9 positions match TRBD2. Losses at the gene ends were 3 bases for V and 5 bases for J; bases not matched to a gene: 6. CDR1 and CDR2 (germline): MNHNY, SVGAGI (reference sequence). This CDR3 spans 15 amino acids. CDR3 DNA sequence: TGTGCCAGCAGTTATGGCGGGGGGGCGGTAGATACGCAGTATTTT. Protein product: CASSYGGGAVDTQYF.

The chain combines TRBV5-1 with TRBJ2-1; D tentatively fits TRBD1 or TRBD2 (5 bases each). Germline V lookup: CDR1 SGHRS, CDR2 YFSETQ. The CDR3 totals 16 residues. V gave up 1 base and J gave up 2 bases, with 13 bases separating them. CDR3 in amino acids: CASSLSGTKAYNEQFF. The CDR3, as DNA: TGCGCCAGCAGCTTGTCCGGGACCAAGGCCTACAATGAGCAGTTCTTC.

The chain carries TRBV3-1 and TRBJ2-1, with a possible D match to TRBD1 (5 bases). Germline-derived CDR1 and CDR2 are LGHDT and YNNKEL (reference sequence). CDR3 length: 14 amino acids. V was cut by 1 base and J by 5 bases, with 9 bases left in between. CDR3 DNA: TGTGCCAGCAGCCAAGTTGCAGGGCACAATGAGCAGTTCTTC. Protein: CASSQVAGHNEQFF.

This clonotype was detected a few times. The genes are TRBV7-2 and TRBJ2-2; D not resolved. The V and J ends lost 1 base and 5 bases respectively, with 8 bases between them. There are 14 residues in the CDR3. Germline V gene data show CDR1 as SGHTA and CDR2 as FQGNSA. This chain's CDR3 is CASSLVGSTGELFF. The CDR3 DNA reads TGTGCCAGCAGCTTAGTGGGTTCAACCGGGGAGCTGTTTTTT.

The chain carries TRBV7-9 and TRBJ1-1, with a weak D call TRBD1 (5 bases). This CDR3 contains 11 residues. V lost 5 bases and J 11 bases, leaving 12 bases between the germline ends. The germline V gene has CDR1 SEHNR and CDR2 FQNEAQ (reference sequence). Here the CDR3 DNA reads TGTGCCAGCAGCCCCGGGGGGAGTGCTTTCTTT. It yields the protein CASSPGGSAFF. Using reference TRBV7-9 and TRBJ1-1 for the parts outside the CDR3, the full variable domain is DTGVSQNPRHKITKRGQNVTFRCDPISEHNRLYWYRQTLGQGPEFLTYFQNEAQLEKSRLLSDRFSAERPKGSFSTLEIQRTEQGDSAMYLCASSPGGSAFFGQGTRLTVV.

Many counts were recorded for this clonotype. V and J are TRBV6-5 and TRBJ2-7; TRBD1 aligns across 9 bases. This CDR3 has 15 residues. Germline assignment: CDR1 MNHEY and CDR2 SVGAGI. Trimming cost V 3 bases and J 4 bases; bases outside gene matches: 7. Here the CDR3 DNA reads TGTGCCAGCAGTTATTGGACAGGGGCTAGATACGAGCAGTACTTC. Amino acids: CASSYWTGARYEQYF.